This T cell receptor beta chain was sequenced for a study of T cell responses to AZD1222 COVID-19 vaccine. The V segment lost 4 bases and the J segment 0 bases; nucleotides outside the gene matches: 10. The CDR3 totals 17 residues. Per the germline V gene, CDR1 is SGDLS and CDR2 is YYNGEE. Concerning this clone: Its antigen is unidentified.

The table came from immunoSEQ multiplex PCR; TCRdb's copy has only in-frame clones and leaves some out. Of some 150,000 clones listed, around nine tenths are singletons. Regarding the study as a whole: A reported finding is that nearly half of spike-specific TCRs target unmutated variant regions. The donor cohort was predominantly white British with a female majority, and clonal diversity may have been underestimated.

This TCR was recovered from an adult in good health. Sequencing was performed on peripheral blood, taken on day 0 of AZD1222 vaccination. The chain couples TRBV9 to TRBJ1-3; TRBD1 matches at 7 bases. CDR3 loop: CASSPSPGQSSGNTIYF. The CDR3 nucleotides read TGTGCCAGCAGCCCGAGCCCGGGACAGAGCTCTGGAAACACCATATATTTT.